Sequencing of this TCR beta chain was carried out in a study of T cells in tumors and immune-related adverse events. TCRdb's copy holds only in-frame clones and misses some; the assay was immunoSEQ multiplex PCR. In the table there are about 2,500 clones, roughly 85% of which are singletons. Trimming cost V 5 bases and J 8 bases, with 7 bases left between them. The germline V gene encodes CDR1 MNHEY and CDR2 SVGAGI. The CDR3 covers 12 residues. This clone has more than one count but fewer than ten. Specimen: tumor tissue, collected from a patient treated with anti-PD-1 therapy. The J gene is TRBJ1-6, the V gene TRBV6-5; D is unresolved. This receptor was identified in a female donor with metastatic renal cell carcinoma. The DNA of the CDR3 is TGTGCCAGCAGTCCGACGGATTCACCCCTCCACTTT. It specifies CASSPTDSPLHF.